This T cell receptor (beta chain) was profiled in a study of blood T cell repertoires in COVID-19. Sequenced by immunoSEQ multiplex PCR; TCRdb stores in-frame clones only, minus some. Here the sample spans about 140,000 clones, 65% to 90% being singletons. With 4 bases removed from V and 1 base from J, the gap between germline ends came to 7 bases. CDR1 is SGHDN and CDR2 is FVKESK in the germline V gene. This CDR3 contains 13 residues. Source material: peripheral blood. The chain couples TRBV14 to TRBJ1-1; D is possibly TRBD1 (5 bases). The receptor comes from a woman aged 60-75 years with active or convalescent COVID-19. The CDR3 DNA reads as TGTGCCAGCAGCCTCGGACAGAACACTGAAGCTTTCTTT. Translated, it gives CASSLGQNTEAFF.